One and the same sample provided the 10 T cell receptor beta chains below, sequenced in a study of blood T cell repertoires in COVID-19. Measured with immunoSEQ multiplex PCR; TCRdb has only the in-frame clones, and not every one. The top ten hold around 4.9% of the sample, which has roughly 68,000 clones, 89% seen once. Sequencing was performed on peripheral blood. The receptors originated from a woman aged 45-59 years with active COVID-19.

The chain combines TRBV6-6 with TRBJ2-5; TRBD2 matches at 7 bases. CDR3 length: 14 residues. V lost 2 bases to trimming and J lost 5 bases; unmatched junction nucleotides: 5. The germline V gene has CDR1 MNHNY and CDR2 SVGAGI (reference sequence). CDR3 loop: CASSYGRGGETQYF. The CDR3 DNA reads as TGTGCCAGCAGTTACGGGAGGGGCGGGGAGACCCAGTACTTC.

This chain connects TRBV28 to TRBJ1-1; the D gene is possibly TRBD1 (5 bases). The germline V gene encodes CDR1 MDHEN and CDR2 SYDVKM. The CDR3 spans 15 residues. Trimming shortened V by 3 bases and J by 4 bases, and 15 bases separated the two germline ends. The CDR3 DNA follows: TGTGCCAGCAGTTTCGGGGGAGTAGTGATCACTGAAGCTTTCTTT. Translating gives CASSFGGVVITEAFF.

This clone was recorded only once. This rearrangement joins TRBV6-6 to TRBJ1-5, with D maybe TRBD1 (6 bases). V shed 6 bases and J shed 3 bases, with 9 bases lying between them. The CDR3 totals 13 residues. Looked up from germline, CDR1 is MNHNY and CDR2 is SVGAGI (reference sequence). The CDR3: CASSTGFNQPQHF. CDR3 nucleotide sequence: TGTGCCAGCAGCACAGGGTTCAATCAGCCCCAGCATTTT.

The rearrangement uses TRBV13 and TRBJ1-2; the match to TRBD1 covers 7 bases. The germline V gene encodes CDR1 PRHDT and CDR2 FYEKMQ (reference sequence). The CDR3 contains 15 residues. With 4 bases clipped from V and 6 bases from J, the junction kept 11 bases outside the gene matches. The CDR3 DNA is TGTGCCAGCAGCTCACCCTCTGACAGGGCACATGGCTACACCTTC. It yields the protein CASSSPSDRAHGYTF.

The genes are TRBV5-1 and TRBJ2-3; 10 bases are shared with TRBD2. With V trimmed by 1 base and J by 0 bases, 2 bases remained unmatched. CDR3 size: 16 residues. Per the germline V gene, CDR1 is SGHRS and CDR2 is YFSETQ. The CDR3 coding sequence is TGCGCCAGCAGCTTGACTAGCGGGATTAGCACAGATACGCAGTATTTT. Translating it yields CASSLTSGISTDTQYF.

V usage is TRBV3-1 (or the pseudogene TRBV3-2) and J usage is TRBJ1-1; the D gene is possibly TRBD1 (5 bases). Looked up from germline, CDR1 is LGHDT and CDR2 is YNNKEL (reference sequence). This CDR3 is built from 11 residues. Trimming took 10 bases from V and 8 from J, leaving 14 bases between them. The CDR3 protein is CATILNREAFF. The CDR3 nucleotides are TGTGCCACTATTCTAAACAGGGAAGCTTTCTTT.

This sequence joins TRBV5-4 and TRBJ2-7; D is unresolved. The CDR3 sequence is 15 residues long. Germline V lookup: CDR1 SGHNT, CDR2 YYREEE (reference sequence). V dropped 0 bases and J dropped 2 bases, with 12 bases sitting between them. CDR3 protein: CASSLEVTATYEQYF. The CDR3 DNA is TGTGCCAGCAGCTTGGAGGTGACTGCTACCTACGAGCAGTACTTC.

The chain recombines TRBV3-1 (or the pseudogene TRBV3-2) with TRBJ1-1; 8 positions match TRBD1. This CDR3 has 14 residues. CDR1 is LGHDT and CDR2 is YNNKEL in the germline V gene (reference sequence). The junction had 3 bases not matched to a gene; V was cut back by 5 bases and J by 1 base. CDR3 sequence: CASSWGQANTEAFF. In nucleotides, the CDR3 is TGTGCCAGCAGCTGGGGACAGGCGAACACTGAAGCTTTCTTT.

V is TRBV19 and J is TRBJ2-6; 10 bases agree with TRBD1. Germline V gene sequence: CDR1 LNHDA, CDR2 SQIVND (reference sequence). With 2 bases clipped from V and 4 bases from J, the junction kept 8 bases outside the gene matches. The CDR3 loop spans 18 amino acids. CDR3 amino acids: CASSILGTGAPGANVLTF. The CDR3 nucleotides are TGTGCCAGTAGTATACTTGGGACAGGGGCCCCCGGGGCCAACGTCCTGACTTTC.

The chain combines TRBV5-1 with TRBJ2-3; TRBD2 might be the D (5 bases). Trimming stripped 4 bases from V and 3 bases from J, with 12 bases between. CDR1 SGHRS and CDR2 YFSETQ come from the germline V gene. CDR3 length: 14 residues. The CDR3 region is CASSTNLATDTQYF. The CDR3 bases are TGCGCCAGCAGCACCAATCTAGCAACAGATACGCAGTATTTT.